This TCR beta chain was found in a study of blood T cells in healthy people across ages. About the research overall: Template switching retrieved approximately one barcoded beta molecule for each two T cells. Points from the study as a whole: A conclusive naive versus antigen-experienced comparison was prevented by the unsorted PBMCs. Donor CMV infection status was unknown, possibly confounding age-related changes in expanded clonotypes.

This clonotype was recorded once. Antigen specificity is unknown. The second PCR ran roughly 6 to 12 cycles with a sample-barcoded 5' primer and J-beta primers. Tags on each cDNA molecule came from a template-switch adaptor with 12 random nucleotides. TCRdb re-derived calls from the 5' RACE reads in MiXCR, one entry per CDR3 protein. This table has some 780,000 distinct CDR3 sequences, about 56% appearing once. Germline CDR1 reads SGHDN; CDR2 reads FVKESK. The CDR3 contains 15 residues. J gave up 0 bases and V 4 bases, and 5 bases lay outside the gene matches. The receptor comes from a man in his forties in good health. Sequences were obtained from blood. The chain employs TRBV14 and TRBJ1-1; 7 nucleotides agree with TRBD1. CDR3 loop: CASSPGQTMNTEAFF. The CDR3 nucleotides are TGTGCCAGCAGCCCGGGACAGACAATGAACACTGAAGCTTTCTTT.